The present TCR beta chain was sequenced within a study of T cells in tumors after PD-1 blockade. General study results and limits: Blood contained about 38% of the tumor's TCR clonotypes.

Here immunoSEQ multiplex PCR was the method, and the copy in TCRdb shows in-frame clones only, minus some. This table holds about 33,000 clones, approximately 78% found once. This clone was counted between two and nine times. Its matching antigen is unknown. This specimen consisted of PBMCs, obtained before anti-PD-1 treatment. This clonotype was sampled from a human donor with basal cell carcinoma.

The chain's CDR3 is CASRGGGASDTQYF. The CDR3 region has the DNA TGCGCCAGCAGAGGAGGGGGGGCATCAGATACGCAGTATTTT. This chain connects TRBV10-2 to TRBJ2-3; possibly TRBD2 for D (7 bases). The germline V gene encodes CDR1 WSHSY and CDR2 SAAADI. The CDR3 length is 14 residues. The V and J ends lost 6 bases and 4 bases respectively, with 14 bases between them.